This T cell receptor (beta chain) comes out of a study of cytomegalovirus exposure and HLA in healthy donors. The overall study: The study's early data release held roughly 90 million unique TCRs from HLA-typed donors. Study-wide points: Published work reported that the classifier diagnosed cytomegalovirus status with high specificity and sensitivity. A later analysis found that most CMV-associated TCR beta chains appeared HLA-restricted. Previously analyzed data showed that most TCR beta V segments were productive at a frequency of about 90% or about 30%.

Comment on this clone: What it recognizes is unknown.

The germline gives CDR1 ENHRY, CDR2 SYGVKD. CDR3 length equals 15 residues. Germline trimming cut 7 bases from V and 4 bases from J; bases unmatched to any gene: 8. Primers: 60 Vbeta forward and 13 Jbeta reverse. Using immunoSEQ multiplex PCR, the repertoire was profiled, and TCRdb retains in-frame clones only, with some absent. The data contain about 130,000 clones, less than 75% of them singletons. The J gene is TRBJ1-3, the V gene TRBV10-3; 9 positions match TRBD1. What was sequenced was PBMCs. The clonotype was recovered from a woman in her thirties or forties in good health and CMV-seropositive. CDR3 nucleotides: TGTGCCATCACTGGTGGGACAGGGCTCGGAAACACCATATATTTT. Amino acids: CAITGGTGLGNTIYF.